The 13 T cell receptor beta chains below come from one sample, sequenced in a study of a mutant IDH1 vaccine in newly diagnosed glioma. No antigen is known for these receptors. Specified time point: week 47, end of study. Every vaccine dose comprised 300 ug of mutant IDH1 20-mer peptide plus topical imiquimod. Sequencing used immunoSEQ multiplex PCR; TCRdb keeps in-frame clones, though not all of them. This table has roughly 50,000 clones, approximately 80% appearing once. The source material was PBMCs, sampled from a glioma patient whose treatment included an IDH1 peptide vaccine. These receptors all come from a middle-aged woman with glioma. Some clones in this sample may be carry-over from other donors' samples.

The chain links TRBV18 to TRBJ1-2; D is uncertain. The CDR3 sequence is 13 residues long. Per the germline V gene, CDR1 is KGHSH and CDR2 is LQKENI. V was clipped by 2 bases and J by 11 bases, with 15 bases between them. The CDR3 coding sequence is TGTGCCAGCTCACCAACGGAGGGAACCTATTACACCTTC. It codes for CASSPTEGTYYTF.

This chain links TRBV11-2 with TRBJ2-2, with a tentative D call TRBD1 (6 bases). Trimming shortened V by 5 bases and J by 3 bases, and 13 bases separated the two germline ends. Germline CDR1 SGHAT, CDR2 FQNNGV. This CDR3 region has 15 residues. The CDR3 spells CASSRAAGDTGELFF. CDR3 bases: TGTGCCAGCAGCCGGGCGGCAGGGGACACCGGGGAGCTGTTTTTT.

CDR3 loop: CASSSGLAGRFIDTQYF. Here the CDR3 DNA reads TGTGCCAGCAGCTCGGGACTAGCGGGCCGTTTCATCGATACGCAGTATTTT. The V call is TRBV7-6, the J call TRBJ2-3, with 12 bases identical to TRBD2. The CDR3 has 17 amino acids. CDR1 and CDR2 (germline): SGHVS, FNYEAQ. V shed 4 bases, J shed 6 bases, and the junction held 11 bases outside the gene matches.

This clone has just one count. The V and J genes are TRBV6-1 and TRBJ2-4; unclear D gene. Looked up from germline, CDR1 is MNHNS and CDR2 is SASEGT. Trimming left V 2 bases short and J 1 base short, with 12 bases between. The CDR3 sequence is 16 residues long. The CDR3 sequence: CASSEILGIAKNIQYF. CDR3 nucleotide sequence: TGTGCCAGCAGTGAAATCCTGGGGATTGCCAAAAACATTCAGTACTTC.

The chain carries TRBV7-9 and TRBJ2-7; TRBD2 matches 7 bases. Looked up from germline, CDR1 is SEHNR and CDR2 is FQNEAQ (reference sequence). CDR3 size: 13 residues. Trimming cost V 0 bases and J 4 bases; bases outside gene matches: 0. CDR3 sequence reads: CASSLAGGYEQYF. As DNA, the CDR3 is TGTGCCAGCAGCTTAGCGGGAGGGTACGAGCAGTACTTC.

The chain uses TRBV28 and TRBJ2-2, with 7 positions matching TRBD2. Germline trimming cut 6 bases from V and 5 bases from J; bases unmatched to any gene: 3. Looked up from germline, CDR1 is MDHEN and CDR2 is SYDVKM. The CDR3 extends over 13 amino acids. DNA of the CDR3: TGTGCCAGCAGACACGGGGGGACCGGGGAGCTGTTTTTT. This translates into CASRHGGTGELFF.

The chain employs TRBV10-3 and TRBJ1-3; 7 nucleotides line up with TRBD1. The CDR3 sequence is 16 residues long. The trim removed 5 bases at V and 0 bases at J, leaving 7 bases unmatched. The germline V gene encodes CDR1 ENHRY and CDR2 SYGVKD. The CDR3 DNA follows: TGTGCCATCAGTAAGGGACAGTCCCTCTCTGGAAACACCATATATTTT. Translated, it gives CAISKGQSLSGNTIYF.

The chain joins TRBV27 to TRBJ2-7, with D possibly TRBD1 on 6 matching bases. CDR3 size: 13 residues. Germline V lookup: CDR1 MNHEY, CDR2 SMNVEV (reference sequence). V was pared by 3 bases and J by 2 bases, with 8 bases between. The CDR3 coding sequence is TGTGCCAGCAGTTTTGGGACACCCTACGAGCAGTACTTC. Protein product: CASSFGTPYEQYF.

The CDR3 coding sequence is TGCGCCAGCAGCTACGGGGGGCAAAAAGAGACCCAGTACTTC. Its protein product is CASSYGGQKETQYF. V gene TRBV5-1 combines with J gene TRBJ2-5; a weak D match, TRBD2 (7 bases). Looked up from germline, CDR1 is SGHRS and CDR2 is YFSETQ. This CDR3 region has 14 residues. V was trimmed by 3 bases and J by 3 bases, leaving 12 bases between them.

The chain has TRBV5-4 and TRBJ2-7; 8 positions match TRBD1. J gave up 9 bases and V 2 bases, and 10 bases lay outside the gene matches. The germline V gene encodes CDR1 SGHNT and CDR2 YYREEE (reference sequence). This CDR3 has 14 amino acids. The CDR3 sequence is CASSFDRGVEAQYF. The CDR3 nucleotides are TGTGCCAGCAGCTTCGACAGGGGAGTTGAGGCGCAGTACTTC. Variable domain in full (rest from reference TRBV5-4 and TRBJ2-7): ETGVTQSPTHLIKTRGQQVTLRCSSQSGHNTVSWYQQALGQGPQFIFQYYREEENGRGNFPPRFSGLQFPNYSSELNVNALELDDSALYLCASSFDRGVEAQYFGPGTRLTVT.

This clone turned up a few times. The chain links TRBV27 to TRBJ1-1; no reliable D call. Germline loops: CDR1 MNHEY, CDR2 SMNVEV (reference sequence). V gave up 4 bases and J gave up 7 bases, with 10 bases separating them. This CDR3 is 12 amino acids long. The CDR3 DNA follows: TGTGCCAGCAGTTCGCCACCTTATGAAGCTTTCTTT. The encoded protein is CASSSPPYEAFF.

This clone was recorded only once. The V gene is TRBV10-3, the J gene TRBJ1-2, with a tentative D call TRBD1 (5 bases). This CDR3 comprises 12 residues. Deletions cut 7 bases from V and 3 bases from J, with 9 bases between. Per germline, CDR1 ENHRY and CDR2 SYGVKD. The CDR3 sequence is CAITEQDYGYTF. The DNA for the CDR3 is TGTGCCATCACCGAACAGGACTATGGCTACACCTTC.

This clone appeared a single time. The V gene is TRBV4-3, the J gene TRBJ1-2, with unresolved D. This CDR3 is 13 amino acids long. Germline CDR1 and CDR2: LGHNA and YSLEER. Trimming took 1 base from V and 2 from J, leaving 5 bases between them. Written as DNA, the CDR3 is TGCGCCAGCAGCCAAGGCCAGAACTATGGCTACACCTTC. It is translated as CASSQGQNYGYTF.